This T cell receptor (beta chain) was recovered during a study of T cell changes during pregnancy in multiple sclerosis. The assay was immunoSEQ multiplex PCR, and TCRdb's table has in-frame clones only and misses some. In the table there are 40,000 to 45,000 clones, about 93% of which are singletons. The CDR3 contains 12 residues. Trimming stripped 6 bases from V and 3 bases from J, with 9 bases between. CDR1 is SQVTM, CDR2 ANQGSEA, per germline. This TCR was recovered from a female donor with multiple sclerosis, enrolled in a pregnancy study. The J gene is TRBJ1-3, the V gene TRBV29-1; tentatively, D is TRBD1 (6 bases). The specimen was CD4+ T cells from peripheral blood mononuclear cells, collected in the third trimester of pregnancy. The CDR3 coding sequence is TGCAGCGTGACAGGAGTTGGAAACACCATATATTTT. This encodes CSVTGVGNTIYF.